This T cell receptor beta chain was found in a study of T cell clonotyping in hematopoietic cell transplantation. The study, taken as a whole, reports: Higher Inverse Simpson Index values in graft donor and pretransplant recipient predicted broader posttransplant TCR diversity.

Points on this clone: Its target is not known.

The protocol was immunoSEQ multiplex PCR, while the TCRdb copy is restricted to in-frame clones and leaves out a portion. The data hold about 70,000 clones, with around 94% observed a single time. The specimen was peripheral blood mononuclear cells. The TCR was taken from a man aged 45-65 years in good health. Some clones in this sample may be carry-over from other donors' samples.

The CDR3 loop is CASSGGQASTDTQYF. The DNA for the CDR3 is TGTGCCAGCAGTGGAGGACAGGCCAGCACAGATACGCAGTATTTT. The V call is TRBV6-5, the J call TRBJ2-3; 7 bases align to TRBD1. The V segment lost 5 bases and the J segment 0 bases; nucleotides outside the gene matches: 5. Germline V gene lookup returns CDR1 MNHEY and CDR2 SVGAGI. This CDR3 contains 15 residues.